The 18 T cell receptor beta chains below all came from one sample that was sequenced in a study of blood T cell repertoires in COVID-19. Generated by immunoSEQ multiplex PCR, the TCRdb table keeps only in-frame clones and is missing some. The sample holds 150,000 to 200,000 clones, more than 75% seen once. Sequencing was carried out using peripheral blood. These TCRs come from a man aged 40-49 years with active or convalescent COVID-19.

The chain links TRBV7-8 to TRBJ2-7; 9 positions match TRBD2. The CDR3 has 14 residues. The germline CDR1 and CDR2 sequences are SGHVS and FQNEAQ. V trimming: 3 bases; J trimming: 2 bases; junction bases outside the gene matches: 2. The CDR3 DNA reads as TGTGCCAGCAGCTTTCGCGGGGGGGCCTACGAGCAGTACTTC. This codes for CASSFRGGAYEQYF.

The chain combines TRBV4-2 with TRBJ2-6, with 7 bases lining up with TRBD2. The ends lost 4 bases at V and 0 bases at J; junction bases unmatched: 6. CDR1 and CDR2 from the germline V gene are LGHNA and YNFKEQ. CDR3 length equals 17 residues. The CDR3 is CASSREGIPSGANVLTF. The CDR3 DNA sequence: TGTGCCAGCAGCCGGGAGGGGATACCCTCTGGGGCCAACGTCCTGACTTTC.

V gene TRBV29-1 combines with J gene TRBJ2-1; 10 nucleotides match TRBD1. This CDR3 has 14 amino acids. Looked up from germline, CDR1 is SQVTM and CDR2 is ANQGSEA. V was pared by 7 bases and J by 5 bases, with 8 bases of the junction left unmatched. The CDR3 loop reads CSGLRDRGHNEQFF. The DNA for the CDR3 is TGCAGCGGCCTCCGGGACAGGGGCCACAATGAGCAGTTCTTC.

The chain carries TRBV28 and TRBJ1-2, with TRBD1 identical over 8 bases. V shed 1 base, J shed 2 bases, and the junction held 9 bases outside the gene matches. CDR3 length: 17 residues. CDR1 and CDR2 (germline): MDHEN, SYDVKM. This CDR3 reads CASSLFGRDRRNYGYTF. In DNA form, the CDR3 reads TGTGCCAGCAGTTTATTTGGCCGGGACAGGAGAAACTATGGCTACACCTTC.

A few counts support this clone. The chain links TRBV28 to TRBJ1-1; 11 nucleotides match TRBD1. The V and J ends lost 4 bases and 8 bases, in that order; junction bases with no gene match: 3. The CDR3 is made up of 13 amino acids. Per the germline V gene, CDR1 is MDHEN and CDR2 is SYDVKM. This CDR3 reads CASSSRTGGEAFF. DNA for the CDR3: TGTGCCAGCAGTTCCCGGACAGGGGGCGAAGCTTTCTTT.

This chain uses TRBV7-9 with TRBJ2-2, with D possibly TRBD2 on 5 matching bases. This CDR3 contains 17 residues. The germline V and J ends were trimmed by 4 bases and 6 bases, with 21 bases remaining between them. Germline CDR1 is SEHNR and CDR2 is FQNEAQ (reference sequence). The chain's CDR3 is CASSSRAGVGIAGELFF. As DNA, the CDR3 is TGTGCCAGCAGCTCTCGGGCCGGGGTTGGAATAGCCGGGGAGCTGTTTTTT.

This chain joins TRBV27 and TRBJ2-1; possibly TRBD1 for D (6 bases). V was cut by 5 bases and J by 6 bases, with 11 bases left in between. The CDR3 covers 13 residues. Germline-derived CDR1 and CDR2 are MNHEY and SMNVEV (reference sequence). The CDR3 nucleotides are TGTGCCAGCAGTGGGGGCCTCGGCAATGAGCAGTTCTTC. This translates into CASSGGLGNEQFF.

V usage is TRBV7-6 and J usage is TRBJ1-6; D remains ambiguous. CDR1 SGHVS and CDR2 FNYEAQ come from the germline V gene. V lost 0 bases, J lost 8 bases, and 11 bases lay in between. The CDR3 runs to 15 residues. CDR3 residues: CASSLAPGVDSPLHF. DNA for the CDR3: TGTGCCAGCAGCTTAGCCCCTGGAGTCGATTCACCCCTCCACTTT.

This clone was counted once. V and J are TRBV12-3 or TRBV12-4 and TRBJ1-2; D is undetermined. Trimming cost V 8 bases and J 3 bases, with 13 bases left between them. The CDR3 covers 13 residues. As DNA, the CDR3 is TGTGCCAGCCGCTCTACCACTGACTATGGCTACACCTTC. Its translation is CASRSTTDYGYTF.

The genes are TRBV20-1 and TRBJ2-7, with D perhaps matching TRBD1 (6 bases). CDR3 length: 11 amino acids. The V gene's germline CDR1 is DFQATT and CDR2 SNEGSKA (reference sequence). V was trimmed by 5 bases and J by 3 bases, leaving 8 bases between them. This chain's CDR3 is CSAADSYEQYF. The CDR3, as DNA: TGCAGTGCTGCGGACAGCTACGAGCAGTACTTC.

The genes are TRBV30 and TRBJ1-2; a possible D gene is TRBD1 (5 bases). Trimming shortened V by 2 bases and J by 8 bases, and 15 bases separated the two germline ends. This CDR3 has 13 amino acids. Germline V gene data show CDR1 as GTSNPN and CDR2 as SVGIG (reference sequence). The CDR3 region is CAWSTREAGGYTF. CDR3 coding DNA: TGTGCCTGGAGTACCAGGGAAGCTGGCGGCTACACCTTC.

This clone was counted only a few times. V is TRBV4-2 and J is TRBJ2-7, with 8 bases identical to TRBD1. From germline, CDR1 is LGHNA and CDR2 YNFKEQ. V lost 1 base and J lost 2; bases outside the gene matches: 7. The CDR3 totals 16 residues. CDR3 bases: TGTGCCAGCAGCCAAGCGGGACAGGCAAATCCCTACGAGCAGTACTTC. Its translation: CASSQAGQANPYEQYF.

The rearrangement uses TRBV6-5 and TRBJ1-1; D is uncertain. This CDR3 contains 12 residues. V was trimmed by 6 bases and J by 11 bases, leaving 16 bases between them. The V gene's germline CDR1 is MNHEY and CDR2 SVGAGI. The CDR3 DNA reads TGTGCCAGCAGGACGCCGGCGGGGTGGGCTTTCTTT. Translation: CASRTPAGWAFF.

J is TRBJ1-1 and V is TRBV9; D might be TRBD1 (6 bases). V was cut by 0 bases and J by 1 base, with 10 bases left in between. This CDR3 has 15 residues. Looked up from germline, CDR1 is SGDLS and CDR2 is YYNGEE. CDR3 sequence: CASSVGKTGNTEAFF. The CDR3 DNA follows: TGTGCCAGCAGCGTAGGGAAGACAGGGAACACTGAAGCTTTCTTT.

V gene TRBV28 combines with J gene TRBJ1-2, with D hard to call. Trimming pared 3 bases from V and 4 bases from J, leaving 15 bases between. In germline, CDR1 is MDHEN, CDR2 SYDVKM. The CDR3 loop spans 15 amino acids. The CDR3: CASSFWPNPSYGYTF. The DNA of the CDR3 is TGTGCCAGCAGTTTTTGGCCGAATCCATCCTATGGCTACACCTTC.

V gene TRBV28 combines with J gene TRBJ1-6; TRBD1 aligns across 9 bases. Germline V gene sequence: CDR1 MDHEN, CDR2 SYDVKM. This CDR3 is built from 18 residues. J gave up 0 bases and V 5 bases, and 8 bases lay outside the gene matches. DNA of the CDR3: TGTGCCAGCAGTCTGGGACAGGGTGGGAGCTCCTATAATTCACCCCTCCACTTT. Translating it yields CASSLGQGGSSYNSPLHF.

The V gene is TRBV5-6, the J gene TRBJ2-3, with D perhaps matching TRBD1 (5 bases). Germline V gives CDR1 SGHDT, CDR2 YYEEEE. With 4 bases removed from V and 2 bases from J, the gap between germline ends came to 14 bases. The CDR3 is made up of 15 amino acids. The CDR3 reads CASSRAQGLTDTQYF. CDR3 nucleotides: TGTGCCAGCAGCCGGGCTCAGGGCCTCACAGATACGCAGTATTTT.

This chain uses TRBV2 with TRBJ2-3; 10 nucleotides align to TRBD2. The CDR3 is 16 residues long. The trim removed 5 bases at V and 10 bases at J, leaving 15 bases unmatched. Germline V lookup: CDR1 SNHLY, CDR2 FYNNEI. CDR3 in amino acids: CASSPGRKLAGSAQYF. DNA for the CDR3: TGTGCCAGCAGTCCCGGGAGGAAACTAGCGGGGAGCGCGCAGTATTTT.